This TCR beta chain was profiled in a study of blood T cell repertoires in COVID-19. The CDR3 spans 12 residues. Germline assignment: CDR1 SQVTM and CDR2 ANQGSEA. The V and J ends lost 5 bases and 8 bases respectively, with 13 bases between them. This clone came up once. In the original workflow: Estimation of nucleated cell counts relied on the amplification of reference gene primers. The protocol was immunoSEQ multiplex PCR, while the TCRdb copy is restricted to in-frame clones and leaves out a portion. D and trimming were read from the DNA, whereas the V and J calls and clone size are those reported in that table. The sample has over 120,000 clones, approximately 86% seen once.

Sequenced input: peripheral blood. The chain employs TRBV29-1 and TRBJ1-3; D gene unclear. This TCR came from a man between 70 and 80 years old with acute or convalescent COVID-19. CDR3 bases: TGCAGCGTTTTCATCTCGAGGGACACCATATATTTT. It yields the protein CSVFISRDTIYF.